Sequencing of this T cell receptor beta chain was carried out in a study of cytomegalovirus exposure and HLA in healthy donors. This clone was found once. Using immunoSEQ multiplex PCR, the repertoire was profiled, and TCRdb retains in-frame clones only, with some absent. The sample records 300,000 to 450,000 clones, 70% to 90% being singletons. J lost 4 bases, V lost 4 bases, and 3 bases had no gene match. CDR1 SGHVS and CDR2 FNYEAQ come from the germline V gene. This CDR3 comprises 14 residues. The chain couples TRBV7-6 to TRBJ1-4, with 7 bases lining up with TRBD1. This clonotype was obtained from a woman between 18 and 29 years old in good health and CMV-seronegative. Sequenced: PBMCs. CDR3 nucleotide sequence: TGTGCCAGCAGCTCGGGACAGCTTAATGAAAAACTGTTTTTT. This gives the protein CASSSGQLNEKLFF. The full variable domain, with the rest looked up from reference TRBV7-6 and TRBJ1-4, is GAGVSQSPRYKVTKRGQDVALRCDPISGHVSLYWYRQALGQGPEFLTYFNYEAQQDKSGLPNDRFSAERPEGSISTLTIQRTEQRDSAMYRCASSSGQLNEKLFFGSGTQLSVL.